This TCR beta chain is drawn from a study of Ad26.COV2.S vaccination and SARS-CoV-2 variants. Background on the study: The authors gave Ad26.COV2.S intramuscularly, either once or twice 56 days apart.

The CDR3 is made up of 8 amino acids. V lost 1 base and J lost 15, with 4 bases in between. Germline-derived CDR1 and CDR2 are DFQATT and SNEGSKA (reference sequence). This sample's treatment: about 20 received Ad26.COV2.S at low or high dose, single or two shots; about 5 received placebo; per-sample allocation not given. At day 63 after the first vaccine or placebo injection, samples were drawn. TCRdb's table, derived via immunoSEQ multiplex PCR, lists solely in-frame clones and lacks some. The repertoire has roughly 330,000 clones, 85% to 90% of them found once; the top ten carry over 5%. The chain has TRBV20-1 and TRBJ2-1; D is ambiguous. The source of this sequence is a person between 18 and 60 years old who received the Ad26.COV2.S COVID-19 vaccine or a placebo. This sample comprised peripheral blood, obtained in a trial of Ad26.COV2.S vaccine versus placebo. The CDR3 DNA reads as TGCAGTGCTAGAGGTTTGTTCTTC. Its translation is CSARGLFF.